One sample yielded the 3 T cell receptor beta chains listed below, sequenced in a study of post-analysis software for immune sequencing data. Whole-study findings and limits: Higher frequency in patients than in controls was seen for five TRBV segments, with TRBV5-6, TRBV5-1 and TRBV20-1 among them.

Built from TCR beta cDNA, the libraries had unique molecular identifiers in them. MiXCR, applied by TCRdb to the PCR reads, yields one record per CDR3 protein. The sample yields approximately 630,000 distinct CDR3 sequences, roughly three fifths seen once. Antigens of these TCRs are unknown. The sequenced material came from blood. All receptors come from a girl between 2 and 10 years old with multiple sclerosis.

The CDR3 DNA reads as TGTGCCAGCAGCCCTCAGGGGGACGGCATTCAGTACTTC. This sequence encodes CASSPQGDGIQYF. The chain uses TRBV7-6 and TRBJ2-4; TRBD1 agrees at 7 bases. CDR3 size: 13 residues. Trimming removed 5 bases from V and 9 bases from J; junction bases left unmatched: 7. Germline assignment: CDR1 SGHVS and CDR2 FNYEAQ.

This clonotype was observed a few times. The rearrangement uses TRBV25-1 and TRBJ2-3; TRBD2 matches at 9 bases. Trimming at V came to 4 bases and at J to 0 bases, leaving 8 bases not matched to a gene. The germline V gene has CDR1 MGHDK and CDR2 SYGVNS. The CDR3 consists of 17 residues. The CDR3 DNA follows: TGTGCCAGCAGTGCTACACTAGCGGGCGGGAGCACAGATACGCAGTATTTT. Translating gives CASSATLAGGSTDTQYF. The full variable domain, its missing parts supplied by reference TRBV25-1 and TRBJ2-3, is EADIYQTPRYLVIGTGKKITLECSQTMGHDKMYWYQQDPGMELHLIHYSYGVNSTEKGDLSSESTVSRIRTEHFPLTLESARPSHTSQYLCASSATLAGGSTDTQYFGPGTRLTVL.

The chain has TRBV12-3 or TRBV12-4 and TRBJ2-2, with D possibly being TRBD2 (6 bases). The CDR3 covers 14 residues. The V end was cut by 3 bases, the J end by 6 bases, with 11 bases between. Here the CDR3 DNA reads TGTGCCAGCAGTTTTACACTAGCTGCCGGGGAGCTGTTTTTT. Protein: CASSFTLAAGELFF.